Listed here are 17 T cell receptor beta chains from one sample, sequenced in a study of cytomegalovirus exposure and HLA in healthy donors. Amplification used 60 Vbeta primers and 13 Jbeta primers. Profiled with immunoSEQ multiplex PCR; TCRdb holds only in-frame clones, not every one. In the table there are 90,000 to 150,000 clones, 75% to 80% of which are singletons. Material: PBMCs. The receptor source for this set is a woman aged 25 to 39 in good health and CMV-seropositive.

The chain carries TRBV28 and TRBJ2-3; D possibly corresponds to TRBD2 (5 bases). Per the germline V gene, CDR1 is MDHEN and CDR2 is SYDVKM. The germline V and J ends were trimmed by 7 bases and 5 bases, with 19 bases remaining between them. The length of the CDR3 is 15 residues. The CDR3 is CASTRTLRGIDTQYF. The CDR3 nucleotides read TGTGCCAGCACCAGGACCCTCCGGGGAATAGATACGCAGTATTTT. Complete variable domain (other parts from reference TRBV28 and TRBJ2-3): DVKVTQSSRYLVKRTGEKVFLECVQDMDHENMFWYRQDPGLGLRLIYFSYDVKMKEKGDIPEGYSVSREKKERFSLILESASTNQTSMYLCASTRTLRGIDTQYFGPGTRLTVL.

The rearrangement uses TRBV29-1 and TRBJ2-1; 12 bases agree with TRBD2. The CDR3 totals 15 residues. The J segment lost 4 bases and the V segment lost 3 bases, leaving 4 bases of the junction unmatched. Germline V gives CDR1 SQVTM, CDR2 ANQGSEA. CDR3 bases: TGCAGCGTTGAGGGGCTAGCGGGGGGGTACAATGAGCAGTTCTTC. Its translation: CSVEGLAGGYNEQFF.

This clone was detected only a few times. The gene calls are TRBV4-1 and TRBJ2-1, with 12 nucleotides matching TRBD2. The CDR3 sequence is 16 residues long. In germline, CDR1 is MGHRA, CDR2 YSYEKL. The junction had 9 bases not matched to a gene; V was cut back by 4 bases and J by 8 bases. This CDR3 reads CASSRRLAGGPDEQFF. CDR3 DNA sequence: TGCGCCAGCAGCCGCCGTCTAGCGGGGGGGCCGGATGAGCAGTTCTTC.

This clone has a handful of counts. This chain's CDR3 is CASSLLLPNTGELFF. The CDR3 DNA reads as TGTGCCAGCAGTTTATTGCTACCGAACACCGGGGAGCTGTTTTTT. This rearrangement joins TRBV28 to TRBJ2-2, with D hard to call. The CDR3 spans 15 residues. Germline V gene lookup returns CDR1 MDHEN and CDR2 SYDVKM. Trimming removed 1 base from V and 0 bases from J, with 6 bases in between.

This rearrangement joins TRBV7-3 to TRBJ1-1; no definite D call. The length of the CDR3 is 14 residues. Looked up from germline, CDR1 is SGHTA and CDR2 is FQGTGA. The V and J ends lost 4 bases and 2 bases respectively, with 11 bases between them. CDR3 amino acids: CASSSLRINTEAFF. The CDR3 nucleotides read TGTGCCAGCAGCTCTCTCAGGATTAACACTGAAGCTTTCTTT.

The rearrangement uses TRBV7-6 and TRBJ1-2; D gene unclear. V was clipped by 0 bases and J by 3 bases, with 11 bases between them. This CDR3 has 15 residues. CDR1 and CDR2 (germline): SGHVS, FNYEAQ. The CDR3 is CASSLAEDGHYGYTF. For the CDR3, the DNA is TGTGCCAGCAGCTTAGCGGAGGACGGACACTATGGCTACACCTTC. Using reference TRBV7-6 and TRBJ1-2 for the parts outside the CDR3, the full variable domain is GAGVSQSPRYKVTKRGQDVALRCDPISGHVSLYWYRQALGQGPEFLTYFNYEAQQDKSGLPNDRFSAERPEGSISTLTIQRTEQRDSAMYRCASSLAEDGHYGYTFGSGTRLTVV.

This chain uses TRBV7-9 with TRBJ2-7; the match to TRBD1 covers 8 bases. The germline gives CDR1 SEHNR, CDR2 FQNEAQ (reference sequence). CDR3 length: 18 amino acids. Losses at the gene ends were 5 bases for V and 5 bases for J; bases not matched to a gene: 20. The DNA for the CDR3 is TGTGCCAGCAGCAAAGAGGGGGGAAACAGGGGGAGCGTCCACGAGCAGTACTTC. It encodes CASSKEGGNRGSVHEQYF.

The chain carries TRBV30 and TRBJ1-1; tentative D call: TRBD1 (6 bases). Looked up from germline, CDR1 is GTSNPN and CDR2 is SVGIG (reference sequence). Trimming took off 0 bases at V and 1 base at J, with 9 bases between the two ends. This CDR3 region has 14 residues. DNA for the CDR3: TGTGCCTGGAGTGTAGGGGGGGGGAACACTGAAGCTTTCTTT. Amino acid sequence: CAWSVGGGNTEAFF.

On this clone: Other DNA sequences in the same sample also yield this CDR3. The V and J genes are TRBV28 and TRBJ1-1; D is possibly TRBD1 (5 bases). The germline CDR1 and CDR2 sequences are MDHEN and SYDVKM. The CDR3 totals 14 residues. With 4 bases removed from V and 1 base from J, the gap between germline ends came to 10 bases. CDR3 in amino acids: CASSSPGENTEAFF. DNA for the CDR3: TGTGCCAGCAGTTCTCCGGGGGAGAACACTGAAGCTTTCTTT.

This chain links TRBV6-4 with TRBJ1-2, with 7 bases identical to TRBD1. The germline gives CDR1 MRHNA, CDR2 SNTAGT. J lost 0 bases, V lost 5 bases, and 9 bases had no gene match. The CDR3 is made up of 16 amino acids. Written as DNA, the CDR3 is TGTGCCAGCAGTCCAACTTGGGACAGCTCTAACTATGGCTACACCTTC. It codes for CASSPTWDSSNYGYTF.

This chain links TRBV7-3 with TRBJ2-1; no clear D. V lost 2 bases to trimming and J lost 3 bases, with 8 bases between them. CDR1 SGHTA and CDR2 FQGTGA come from the germline V gene. This CDR3 has 14 amino acids. Here the CDR3 reads CASSLGQIYNEQFF. CDR3 coding DNA: TGTGCCAGCAGCTTAGGTCAGATCTACAATGAGCAGTTCTTC.

V is TRBV6-5 and J is TRBJ2-1; D perhaps matches TRBD1 (8 bases). This CDR3 is 15 amino acids long. Trimming removed 1 base at V and 7 bases at J, with 14 bases between. CDR1 is MNHEY, CDR2 SVGAGI, per germline. The CDR3 protein is CASSYWTGRANEQFF. The CDR3 DNA follows: TGTGCCAGCAGTTACTGGACAGGGAGGGCGAATGAGCAGTTCTTC.

The rearrangement links TRBV5-1 to TRBJ2-7; D perhaps matches TRBD1 (6 bases). This CDR3 contains 14 residues. Per the germline V gene, CDR1 is SGHRS and CDR2 is YFSETQ. Trimming took off 1 base at V and 5 bases at J, with 13 bases between the two ends. In DNA form, the CDR3 reads TGCGCCAGCAGCTTGTCAGGGGCCCCAAACGAGCAGTACTTC. Amino acid sequence: CASSLSGAPNEQYF. Supplemented by reference TRBV5-1 and TRBJ2-7, the full variable domain reads KAGVTQTPRYLIKTRGQQVTLSCSPISGHRSVSWYQQTPGQGLQFLFEYFSETQRNKGNFPGRFSGRQFSNSRSEMNVSTLELGDSALYLCASSLSGAPNEQYFGPGTRLTVT.

The chain carries TRBV29-1 and TRBJ2-1, with 7 bases aligning to TRBD1. V gave up 5 bases and J gave up 12 bases; unmatched junction bases: 16. This CDR3 has 14 residues. The germline V gene has CDR1 SQVTM and CDR2 ANQGSEA. CDR3 region: CSVSPSGGPPGQFF. In DNA, the CDR3 is TGCAGCGTTTCCCCTTCAGGGGGTCCCCCAGGGCAGTTCTTC.

The rearrangement links TRBV5-4 to TRBJ2-2; 7 bases fit TRBD2. CDR1 is SGHNT and CDR2 is YYREEE in the germline V gene (reference sequence). The CDR3 runs to 14 residues. With 7 bases clipped from V and 2 bases from J, the junction kept 5 bases outside the gene matches. CDR3 sequence: CASGWGGNTGELFF. The DNA of the CDR3 is TGTGCCAGCGGCTGGGGGGGAAACACCGGGGAGCTGTTTTTT. The full variable domain, with the rest looked up from reference TRBV5-4 and TRBJ2-2, is ETGVTQSPTHLIKTRGQQVTLRCSSQSGHNTVSWYQQALGQGPQFIFQYYREEENGRGNFPPRFSGLQFPNYSSELNVNALELDDSALYLCASGWGGNTGELFFGEGSRLTVL.

This rearrangement joins TRBV29-1 to TRBJ1-1; the match to TRBD1 covers 7 bases. This CDR3 has 16 amino acids. Germline CDR1 and CDR2: SQVTM and ANQGSEA. After removal of 7 bases from V and 0 bases from J, the junction contained 14 bases not matched to a gene. The CDR3 sequence: CSGRQGFSKMNTEAFF. CDR3 DNA: TGCAGCGGCCGACAGGGATTCAGTAAAATGAACACTGAAGCTTTCTTT.

This chain links TRBV6-5 with TRBJ2-1, with D maybe TRBD1 (5 bases). Trimming removed 4 bases from V and 9 bases from J, with 7 bases in between. There are 11 residues in the CDR3. Germline V gene lookup returns CDR1 MNHEY and CDR2 SVGAGI. The CDR3 reads CASSSRGEQFF. The CDR3 DNA reads as TGTGCCAGCAGTTCTAGGGGTGAGCAGTTCTTC.